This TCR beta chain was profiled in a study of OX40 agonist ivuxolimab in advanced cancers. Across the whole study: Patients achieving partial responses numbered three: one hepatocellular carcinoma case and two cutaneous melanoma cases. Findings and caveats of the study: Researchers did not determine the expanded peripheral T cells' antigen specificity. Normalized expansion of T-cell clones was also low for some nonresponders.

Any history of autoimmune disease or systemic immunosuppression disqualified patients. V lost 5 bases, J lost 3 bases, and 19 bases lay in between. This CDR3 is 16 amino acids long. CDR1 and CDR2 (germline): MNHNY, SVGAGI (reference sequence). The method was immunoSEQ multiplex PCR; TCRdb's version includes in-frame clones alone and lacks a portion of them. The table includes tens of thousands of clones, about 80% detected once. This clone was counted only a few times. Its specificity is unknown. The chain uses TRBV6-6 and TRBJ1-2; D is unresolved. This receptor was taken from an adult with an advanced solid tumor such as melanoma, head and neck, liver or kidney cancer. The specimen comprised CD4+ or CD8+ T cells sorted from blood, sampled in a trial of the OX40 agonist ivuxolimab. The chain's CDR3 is CASSQLELDTYYGYTF. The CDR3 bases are TGTGCCAGCAGTCAGCTGGAACTGGATACGTACTATGGCTACACCTTC.